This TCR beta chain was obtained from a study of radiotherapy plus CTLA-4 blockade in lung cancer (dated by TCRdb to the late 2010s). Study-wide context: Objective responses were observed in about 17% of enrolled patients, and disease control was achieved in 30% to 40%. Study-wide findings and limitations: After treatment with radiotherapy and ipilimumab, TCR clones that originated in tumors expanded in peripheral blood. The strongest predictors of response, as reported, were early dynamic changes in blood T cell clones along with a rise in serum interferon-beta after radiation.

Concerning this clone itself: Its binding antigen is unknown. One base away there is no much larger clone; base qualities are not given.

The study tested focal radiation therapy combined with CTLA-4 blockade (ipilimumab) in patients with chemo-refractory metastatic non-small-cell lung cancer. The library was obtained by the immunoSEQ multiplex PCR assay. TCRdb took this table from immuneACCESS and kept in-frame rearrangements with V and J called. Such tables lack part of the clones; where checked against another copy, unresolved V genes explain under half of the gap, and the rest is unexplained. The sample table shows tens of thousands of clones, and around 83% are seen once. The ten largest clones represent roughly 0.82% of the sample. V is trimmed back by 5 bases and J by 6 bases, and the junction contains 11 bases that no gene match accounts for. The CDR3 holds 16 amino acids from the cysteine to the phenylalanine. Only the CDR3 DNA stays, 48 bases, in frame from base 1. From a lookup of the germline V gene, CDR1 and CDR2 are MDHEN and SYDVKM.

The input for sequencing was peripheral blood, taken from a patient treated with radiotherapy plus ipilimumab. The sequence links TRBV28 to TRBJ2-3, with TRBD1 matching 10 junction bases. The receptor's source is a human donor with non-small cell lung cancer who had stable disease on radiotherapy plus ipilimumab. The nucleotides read TGTGCCAGCAGTAAAACCGGGACAGGGGTATCCGATACGCAGTATTTT. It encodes CASSKTGTGVSDTQYF.